The present T cell receptor beta chain was sequenced within a study of cytomegalovirus exposure and HLA in healthy donors. Study-wide background: The 90 to 150 validation repertoires used a platform that matched the one used for the 550 to 800 first-cohort repertoires, as a later analysis reported.

General study points: Researchers counted roughly 150 TCR beta chains as cytomegalovirus-associated. Under in vitro conditions, a few CMV-associated chains were confirmed as specific for CMV antigens.

For this clone: Its antigen is currently unknown.

The CDR3 contains 17 residues. V lost 3 bases and J lost 4; bases outside the gene matches: 8. Germline values: CDR1 MGHRA, CDR2 YSYEKL. The assay was immunoSEQ multiplex PCR, and TCRdb's table has in-frame clones only and misses some. Counted here are about 130,000 clones, about nine tenths occurring once; the ten biggest clones make up 1.5% to 2%. The donors were members of the validation cohort, which comprised 90 to 150 subjects and was separate from the first cohort of 670 or so subjects. The chain carries TRBV4-1 and TRBJ2-1; 11 bases are shared with TRBD2. This clonotype was obtained from a woman younger than 35 in good health and CMV-seronegative. Sample: PBMCs. CDR3 sequence reads: CASSQDTLAGAYNEQFF. The CDR3, as DNA: TGCGCCAGCAGCCAGGATACACTAGCGGGAGCGTACAATGAGCAGTTCTTC.